A single sample gave rise to the 27 T cell receptor beta chains below, sequenced in a study of blood T cell repertoires in COVID-19. Data came from immunoSEQ multiplex PCR; TCRdb stores just in-frame clones and leaves some out. The sample records more than 350,000 clones, 88% being singletons. Sequencing was done on a sample of PBMCs or T cells enriched from blood (not recorded which). Source of these receptors: a woman in her late teens or twenties who had been exposed to COVID-19.

The gene calls are TRBV5-6 and TRBJ2-7, with D maybe TRBD2 (6 bases). V lost 2 bases and J 6 bases, leaving 15 bases between the germline ends. This CDR3 spans 14 amino acids. Germline loops: CDR1 SGHDT, CDR2 YYEEEE. CDR3 DNA: TGTGCCAGCAGCTTCCCCTCCGGGAGTACCGAGCAGTACTTC. Amino acid sequence: CASSFPSGSTEQYF.

The chain is built from TRBV7-2 and TRBJ2-5; 9 positions agree with TRBD2. Per the germline V gene, CDR1 is SGHTA and CDR2 is FQGNSA. V trimming: 1 base; J trimming: 13 bases; junction bases outside the gene matches: 16. The CDR3 runs to 16 residues. Written as DNA, the CDR3 is TGTGCCAGCAGCTTAGAACTGAAGACTAGCGGAAGAGGCGCGTACTTC. Its protein product is CASSLELKTSGRGAYF.

Written as DNA, the CDR3 is TGTGCCAGCAGTTTACCCCCGAAGGGGATGAACACTGAAGCTTTCTTT. Its protein product is CASSLPPKGMNTEAFF. This chain joins TRBV28 and TRBJ1-1; TRBD1 is a possible D gene (5 bases). This CDR3 region has 16 residues. Germline CDR1 is MDHEN and CDR2 is SYDVKM. The ends were cut back, 2 bases at V and 0 bases at J, with 13 bases in the middle.

V and J are TRBV9 and TRBJ2-1, with TRBD2 matching 10 bases. This CDR3 region has 14 residues. J was trimmed by 6 bases and V by 3 bases; bases with no gene match: 3. Germline V lookup: CDR1 SGDLS, CDR2 YYNGEE. The CDR3 nucleotides are TGTGCCAGCAGCGAGTCTAGCGGGGGCAATGAGCAGTTCTTC. As protein: CASSESSGGNEQFF.

This chain links TRBV2 with TRBJ2-5; D call uncertain. Per germline, CDR1 SNHLY and CDR2 FYNNEI. Trimming took 2 bases from V and 2 from J, leaving 6 bases between them. This CDR3 is built from 13 residues. The CDR3 nucleotides read TGTGCCAGCAGTGAACGGTATCAAGAGACCCAGTACTTC. It specifies CASSERYQETQYF.

The chain recombines TRBV5-4 with TRBJ2-3, with a weak D call TRBD1 (6 bases). The CDR3 loop spans 15 amino acids. Germline loops: CDR1 SGHNT, CDR2 YYREEE (reference sequence). V was pared by 1 base and J by 4 bases, with 13 bases between. The CDR3 bases are TGTGCCAGCAGCTTGCAAGGGGGTAACGCAGATACGCAGTATTTT. Its translation: CASSLQGGNADTQYF. Filled out from reference TRBV5-4 and TRBJ2-3, the complete variable domain reads ETGVTQSPTHLIKTRGQQVTLRCSSQSGHNTVSWYQQALGQGPQFIFQYYREEENGRGNFPPRFSGLQFPNYSSELNVNALELDDSALYLCASSLQGGNADTQYFGPGTRLTVL.

This clone was detected once. The chain employs TRBV24-1 and TRBJ1-2, with D possibly being TRBD1 (5 bases). V was cut by 4 bases and J by 3 bases, with 8 bases left in between. Looked up from germline, CDR1 is KGHDR and CDR2 is SFDVKD. CDR3 size: 13 residues. CDR3 region: CATSDRGDYGYTF. DNA of the CDR3: TGTGCCACCAGTGACCGGGGGGACTATGGCTACACCTTC.

Notes on this clone: One end of the junction fails to match germline, which may point to a read error. The rearrangement uses TRBV6-1 and TRBJ2-3; TRBD1 might be the D (6 bases). The germline gives CDR1 MNHNS, CDR2 SASEGT. The CDR3 contains 16 residues. The CDR3 sequence is CASSEDANRAVDTQYF. DNA for the CDR3: TGTGCCAGCAGCGAAGACGCCAACAGGGCGGTAGATACGCAGTATTTT.

CDR3 sequence (DNA): TGTGCCAGCTCCATCAGCAGGGGGAATCAGCCCCAGCATTTT. It codes for CASSISRGNQPQHF. The V and J genes are TRBV18 and TRBJ1-5; 7 bases align to TRBD1. Germline-derived CDR1 and CDR2 are KGHSH and LQKENI. The CDR3 is 14 amino acids. V shed 6 bases, J shed 4 bases, and the junction held 6 bases outside the gene matches.

This clone was recorded only once. This chain connects TRBV7-8 to TRBJ2-1; 7 positions agree with TRBD1. The germline V gene encodes CDR1 SGHVS and CDR2 FQNEAQ. This CDR3 region has 17 residues. The V segment lost 5 bases and the J segment 2 bases; nucleotides outside the gene matches: 12. CDR3 region: CASSLLPTGVAYNEQFF. The CDR3 nucleotides are TGTGCCAGCAGCCTACTGCCAACAGGGGTAGCCTACAATGAGCAGTTCTTC.

This clone was seen only a few times. The chain couples TRBV7-8 to TRBJ1-4, with 8 bases identical to TRBD1. The CDR3 spans 16 residues. With 4 bases clipped from V and 7 bases from J, the junction kept 11 bases outside the gene matches. Germline V gene sequence: CDR1 SGHVS, CDR2 FQNEAQ. The CDR3 region has the DNA TGTGCCAGCAGCTGGGCAGGGGGCGCTTGGAGTGAAAAACTGTTTTTT. The encoded protein is CASSWAGGAWSEKLFF.

This chain joins TRBV7-2 and TRBJ2-3; the D is unclear. CDR1 and CDR2 from the germline V gene are SGHTA and FQGNSA. The CDR3 is made up of 15 amino acids. The ends were cut back, 5 bases at V and 0 bases at J, with 12 bases in the middle. Here the CDR3 reads CASSPLEISTDTQYF. CDR3 bases: TGTGCCAGCAGCCCCTTAGAGATTAGCACAGATACGCAGTATTTT.

The table lists this clone with a count of one. The CDR3 region has the DNA TGTGCCAGCAGTAATCGTTACAGTGAGAATCAGCCCCAGCATTTT. Translated, it gives CASSNRYSENQPQHF. This sequence joins TRBV28 and TRBJ1-5, with D uncertain. Germline V gene sequence: CDR1 MDHEN, CDR2 SYDVKM. The CDR3 has 15 amino acids. The V end lost 5 bases, the J end lost 4 bases, and 15 bases lay between the germline ends. Full variable domain (missing parts from reference TRBV28 and TRBJ1-5): DVKVTQSSRYLVKRTGEKVFLECVQDMDHENMFWYRQDPGLGLRLIYFSYDVKMKEKGDIPEGYSVSREKKERFSLILESASTNQTSMYLCASSNRYSENQPQHFGDGTRLSIL.

The V call is TRBV5-1, the J call TRBJ1-2, with 9 bases that match TRBD1. The CDR3 length is 17 residues. With V trimmed by 0 bases and J by 0 bases, 6 bases remained unmatched. Germline CDR1 SGHRS, CDR2 YFSETQ. In DNA, the CDR3 is TGCGCCAGCAGCTTGGAACAGGGGGCAACTACTAACTATGGCTACACCTTC. Residues: CASSLEQGATTNYGYTF.

The chain employs TRBV11-2 and TRBJ2-3; 7 bases agree with TRBD2. This CDR3 has 17 amino acids. With 6 bases clipped from V and 0 bases from J, the junction kept 12 bases outside the gene matches. Germline CDR1 is SGHAT and CDR2 is FQNNGV. CDR3 sequence reads: CASSSYGLAASTDTQYF. CDR3 DNA sequence: TGTGCCAGCAGTTCCTACGGCCTAGCGGCTAGCACAGATACGCAGTATTTT.

The V and J genes are TRBV9 and TRBJ2-3, with a weak D call TRBD1 (5 bases). Germline V gene lookup returns CDR1 SGDLS and CDR2 YYNGEE. The CDR3 has 13 amino acids. Trimming left V 0 bases short and J 6 bases short, with 8 bases between. The chain's CDR3 is CASSVGPGDTQYF. DNA for the CDR3: TGTGCCAGCAGCGTAGGCCCAGGGGATACGCAGTATTTT.

This clone came up a few times. The chain employs TRBV3-1 (or the pseudogene TRBV3-2) and TRBJ1-2, with TRBD1 matching over 9 bases. CDR1 and CDR2 (germline): LGHDT, YNNKEL (reference sequence). Trimming took 8 bases from V and 2 from J; bases not matched to a gene: 21. CDR3 length: 19 amino acids. The CDR3 here is CASSLGGPLPGQGNYGYTF. CDR3 DNA sequence: TGTGCCAGCTCGCTGGGGGGGCCTCTACCGGGACAGGGAAACTATGGCTACACCTTC.

The chain has TRBV2 and TRBJ1-2, with a tentative D call TRBD1 (5 bases). The germline CDR1 and CDR2 sequences are SNHLY and FYNNEI. V was cut by 0 bases and J by 5 bases, with 10 bases left in between. This CDR3 has 14 amino acids. In DNA, the CDR3 is TGTGCCAGCAGTGAAGCGCGGCAGGGTTATGGCTACACCTTC. Translation gives CASSEARQGYGYTF.

The rearrangement joins TRBV5-8 to TRBJ2-7; D is ambiguous. From germline, CDR1 is SGHTS and CDR2 YDEGEE. The CDR3 is 13 amino acids. V lost 4 bases to trimming and J lost 4 bases, with 12 bases between them. The CDR3, as DNA: TGTGCCAGCAGCCCCCTTGGCCCGTACGAGCAGTACTTC. This codes for CASSPLGPYEQYF.

The chain employs TRBV7-2 and TRBJ1-1; TRBD1 might be the D (5 bases). The germline V and J ends were trimmed by 1 base and 11 bases, with 14 bases remaining between them. CDR3 length: 13 residues. Germline values: CDR1 SGHTA, CDR2 FQGNSA. The CDR3 sequence is CASSLDFPGSAFF. The CDR3 nucleotides are TGTGCCAGCAGCTTAGACTTCCCAGGGTCGGCTTTCTTT. Complete variable domain (other parts from reference TRBV7-2 and TRBJ1-1): GAGVSQSPSNKVTEKGKDVELRCDPISGHTALYWYRQSLGQGLEFLIYFQGNSAPDKSGLPSDRFSAERTGGSVSTLTIQRTQQEDSAVYLCASSLDFPGSAFFGQGTRLTVV.

The count of this clone is one. The chain uses TRBV11-1 and TRBJ1-1, with D hard to call. Trimming removed 5 bases from V and 4 bases from J, with 11 bases in between. Germline assignment: CDR1 SGHAT and CDR2 FQDESV (reference sequence). This CDR3 has 13 amino acids. The DNA of the CDR3 is TGTGCCAGCAGCCCCCGGTCGGTCACTGAAGCTTTCTTT. This codes for CASSPRSVTEAFF.

V and J are TRBV27 and TRBJ1-1; D gene ambiguous. From germline, CDR1 is MNHEY and CDR2 SMNVEV (reference sequence). The length of the CDR3 is 15 residues. Trimming removed 5 bases from V and 0 bases from J, with 13 bases in between. The CDR3 DNA reads TGTGCCAGCAGTCCCCTGGGAGATTTGAACACTGAAGCTTTCTTT. Translation gives CASSPLGDLNTEAFF.

This clone was detected only once. V is TRBV5-5 and J is TRBJ2-7, with 9 bases identical to TRBD1. The germline gives CDR1 SGHKS, CDR2 YYEKEE (reference sequence). V was clipped by 0 bases and J by 3 bases; unmatched bases: 7. The CDR3 contains 16 residues. The DNA for the CDR3 is TGTGCCAGCAGCTTGGACTGGGACAGGGTCCTCTACGAGCAGTACTTC. Translation gives CASSLDWDRVLYEQYF.

This sequence joins TRBV18 and TRBJ2-7; the match to TRBD2 covers 7 bases. Germline lookup yields CDR1 KGHSH and CDR2 LQKENI. Trimming removed 5 bases from V and 3 bases from J; junction bases left unmatched: 7. This CDR3 has 14 amino acids. The DNA for the CDR3 is TGTGCCAGCTCAACAACCGGGACTAACTACGAGCAGTACTTC. It specifies CASSTTGTNYEQYF. Using reference TRBV18 and TRBJ2-7 for the parts outside the CDR3, the full variable domain is NAGVMQNPRHLVRRRGQEARLRCSPMKGHSHVYWYRQLPEEGLKFMVYLQKENIIDESGMPKERFSAEFPKEGPSILRIQQVVRGDSAAYFCASSTTGTNYEQYFGPGTRLTVT.

The chain employs TRBV15 and TRBJ1-2; D remains unclear. V lost 0 bases and J 6 bases, leaving 14 bases between the germline ends. The CDR3 runs to 15 residues. Germline CDR1 and CDR2: LNHNV and YYDKDF (reference sequence). CDR3 DNA: TGTGCCACCAGCAGAGATTACACAGCAGTGAATGGCTACACCTTC. As protein: CATSRDYTAVNGYTF.

V usage is TRBV9 and J usage is TRBJ1-2; the match to TRBD1 covers 10 bases. CDR1 and CDR2 (germline): SGDLS, YYNGEE. After removal of 4 bases from V and 8 bases from J, the junction contained 11 bases not matched to a gene. This CDR3 has 15 residues. The CDR3 loop reads CASSLGGQGLYGYTF. CDR3 sequence (DNA): TGTGCCAGCAGCCTGGGGGGACAGGGGCTTTACGGCTACACCTTC. The full variable domain, completed using reference TRBV9 and TRBJ1-2, is DSGVTQTPKHLITATGQRVTLRCSPRSGDLSVYWYQQSLDQGLQFLIQYYNGEERAKGNILERFSAQQFPDLHSELNLSSLELGDSALYFCASSLGGQGLYGYTFGSGTRLTVV.

This chain links TRBV30 with TRBJ2-7, with 9 bases identical to TRBD1. J was trimmed by 6 bases and V by 3 bases; bases with no gene match: 12. From germline, CDR1 is GTSNPN and CDR2 SVGIG (reference sequence). There are 15 residues in the CDR3. Here the CDR3 reads CAWRSSGQGKFEQYF. In nucleotides, the CDR3 is TGTGCCTGGAGATCGTCTGGACAGGGGAAATTCGAGCAGTACTTC.